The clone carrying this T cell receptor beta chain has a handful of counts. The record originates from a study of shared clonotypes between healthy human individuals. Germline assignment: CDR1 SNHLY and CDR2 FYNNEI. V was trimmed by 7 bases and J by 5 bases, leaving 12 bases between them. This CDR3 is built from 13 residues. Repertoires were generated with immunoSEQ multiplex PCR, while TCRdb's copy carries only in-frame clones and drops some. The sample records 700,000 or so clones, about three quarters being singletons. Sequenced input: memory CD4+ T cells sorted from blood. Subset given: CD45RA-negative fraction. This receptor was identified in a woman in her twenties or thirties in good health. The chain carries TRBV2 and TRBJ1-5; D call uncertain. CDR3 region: CASTRIWDQPQHF. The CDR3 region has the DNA TGTGCCAGCACCAGGATTTGGGATCAGCCCCAGCATTTT.